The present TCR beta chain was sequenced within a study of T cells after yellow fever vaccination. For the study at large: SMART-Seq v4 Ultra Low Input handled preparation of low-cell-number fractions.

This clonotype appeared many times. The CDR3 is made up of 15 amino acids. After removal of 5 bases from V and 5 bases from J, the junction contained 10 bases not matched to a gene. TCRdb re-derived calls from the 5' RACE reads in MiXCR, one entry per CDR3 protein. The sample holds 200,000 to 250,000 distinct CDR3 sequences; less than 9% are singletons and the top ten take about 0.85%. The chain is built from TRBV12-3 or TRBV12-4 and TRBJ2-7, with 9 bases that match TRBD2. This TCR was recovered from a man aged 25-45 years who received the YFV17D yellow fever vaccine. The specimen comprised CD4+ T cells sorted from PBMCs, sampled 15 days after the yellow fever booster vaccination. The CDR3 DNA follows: TGTGCCAGCAGTAGTGTTAGCGGGAGTTATCACGAGCAGTACTTC. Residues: CASSSVSGSYHEQYF.